This T cell receptor (beta chain) was observed in a study of cytomegalovirus exposure and HLA in healthy donors. Whole-study context: A later analysis reported the same platform for the 95 to 150 validation repertoires and the 500 to 700 first-cohort repertoires. Whole-study findings and limits: Three chains tied to CMV proved CMV antigen-specific in vitro.

Worth noting for this clone: What it binds is not known.

Trimming cost V 5 bases and J 5 bases, with 7 bases left between them. Germline values: CDR1 MNHGY, CDR2 SAAAGT. CDR3 length: 11 amino acids. TCRdb's table, derived via immunoSEQ multiplex PCR, lists solely in-frame clones and lacks some. The profile shows about 65,000 clones, about 91% of them singletons. The sequencing input was PBMCs. The chain carries TRBV6-8 and TRBJ2-7, with TRBD1 as a possible D gene (5 bases). This receptor was identified in a woman between 18 and 29 years old in good health and CMV-seronegative. CDR3 DNA sequence: TGTGCCAGCAGTGAAGGGGACGAGCAGTACTTC. This gives the protein CASSEGDEQYF.